The 17 T cell receptor beta chains listed next were all sequenced from one sample in a study of regulatory T cells in long-lasting Graves disease. HTBI primers from iRepertoire and Arm-PCR of CDR3 regions yielded the TCR beta libraries. TCRdb re-called the multiplex PCR reads with MiXCR, one entry per CDR3 protein. The sample carries about 440,000 distinct CDR3 sequences, over 15% recorded once. The time point denotes: newly diagnosed GD, antithyroid drugs for less than 3 months. Researchers made the TCR library from RNA that was extracted from PBMCs. These sequences were also reported in another study, on T cells in Graves' hyperthyroidism and ophthalmopathy.

The specimen was peripheral blood mononuclear cells (PBMCs), collected at new diagnosis, from a patient treated with antithyroid drugs. Source of these receptors: a woman aged 30 to 39 with Graves disease.

This clonotype has a count of ten or more. J is TRBJ2-1 and V is TRBV13, with 8 nucleotides matching TRBD2. This CDR3 is 15 amino acids long. With 5 bases clipped from V and 0 bases from J, the junction kept 3 bases outside the gene matches. Germline V gene lookup returns CDR1 PRHDT and CDR2 FYEKMQ (reference sequence). CDR3 protein: CASSRAGASYNEQFF. CDR3 nucleotides: TGTGCCAGCAGCCGAGCGGGAGCCTCCTACAATGAGCAGTTCTTC.

This clonotype came up a few times. The chain links TRBV4-1 to TRBJ1-4, with no clear D. Germline V gene sequence: CDR1 MGHRA, CDR2 YSYEKL. The V gene lost 0 bases and the J gene lost 5 bases, with 13 bases spanning the gap. There are 16 residues in the CDR3. This CDR3 reads CASSQDLPDGNEKLFF. The CDR3 DNA sequence: TGCGCCAGCAGCCAAGATCTCCCGGACGGGAATGAAAAACTGTTTTTT.

In this sample, this clonotype turned up a few times. The chain couples TRBV18 to TRBJ2-1; D remains ambiguous. Germline loops: CDR1 KGHSH, CDR2 LQKENI. V dropped 4 bases and J dropped 15 bases, with 13 bases sitting between them. The CDR3 sequence is 11 residues long. The CDR3 region is CASSQGPEVFF. CDR3 nucleotides: TGTGCCAGCTCACAGGGTCCTGAAGTGTTCTTC.

This clonotype was counted many times. The chain joins TRBV7-2 to TRBJ2-7; 7 nucleotides agree with TRBD1. Germline CDR1 SGHTA, CDR2 FQGNSA. The CDR3 has 17 residues. Trimming removed 0 bases from V and 0 bases from J; junction bases left unmatched: 8. CDR3 bases: TGTGCCAGCAGCTTAGCGCTTGGGACAGCGAGCTCCTACGAGCAGTACTTC. Residues: CASSLALGTASSYEQYF.

In its sample, this clonotype was seen a few times. J is TRBJ1-6 and V is TRBV7-2; 7 bases match TRBD1. V trimming: 6 bases; J trimming: 10 bases; junction bases outside the gene matches: 9. This CDR3 region has 14 residues. Germline V CDR1 and CDR2: SGHTA, FQGNSA. In DNA, the CDR3 is TGTGCCAGCAGGAGACCTCGAGGGGGCTCACCCCTCCACTTT. It is translated as CASRRPRGGSPLHF. Full variable domain (rest looked up from reference TRBV7-2 and TRBJ1-6): GAGVSQSPSNKVTEKGKDVELRCDPISGHTALYWYRQSLGQGLEFLIYFQGNSAPDKSGLPSDRFSAERTGGSVSTLTIQRTQQEDSAVYLCASRRPRGGSPLHFGNGTRLTVT.

In its sample, this clonotype was seen a few times. This chain connects TRBV9 to TRBJ2-1, with D unclear. Trimming took 0 bases from V and 4 from J, leaving 5 bases between them. The V gene's germline CDR1 is SGDLS and CDR2 YYNGEE. The CDR3 has 13 residues. CDR3 in DNA: TGTGCCAGCAGCGTAGACACGTACAATGAGCAGTTCTTC. It translates to CASSVDTYNEQFF.

This clonotype has ten or more counts. V and J are TRBV11-3 and TRBJ2-1; TRBD2 matches at 16 bases. CDR3 length: 15 amino acids. CDR1 is SGHNT, CDR2 YENEEA, per germline. The junction had 3 bases not matched to a gene; V was cut back by 5 bases and J by 8 bases. In DNA, the CDR3 is TGTGCCAGCAGCCCGGGGACTAGCGGGAGGGATGAGCAGTTCTTC. It encodes CASSPGTSGRDEQFF.

The V call is TRBV10-1, the J call TRBJ1-2, with a weak D call TRBD1 (6 bases). The germline V gene encodes CDR1 WNHNN and CDR2 SYGVQD (reference sequence). The CDR3 spans 13 residues. Trimming left V 5 bases short and J 6 bases short, with 13 bases between. CDR3 in amino acids: CASSSTGQNGYTF. In nucleotides, the CDR3 is TGCGCCAGCAGTTCGACAGGCCAAAATGGCTACACCTTC.

This clonotype appeared a few times. The chain is built from TRBV12-3 or TRBV12-4 and TRBJ2-1; 7 bases are a match to TRBD2. There are 19 residues in the CDR3. V was pared by 3 bases and J by 7 bases, with 21 bases of the junction left unmatched. The CDR3 reads CASSFWASGTSGGENEQFF. In DNA, the CDR3 is TGTGCCAGCAGTTTCTGGGCTAGCGGAACCTCGGGCGGGGAAAATGAGCAGTTCTTC.

Note on this clonotype: A single base separates this from a much larger clone, so it may be a read error. The V and J genes are TRBV18 and TRBJ1-1, with D possibly TRBD1 on 6 matching bases. Germline V gene data show CDR1 as KGHSH and CDR2 as LQKENI. Deletions cut 1 base from V and 4 bases from J, with 13 bases between. There are 15 residues in the CDR3. The CDR3: CASSPQGGEPTEAFF. In nucleotides, the CDR3 is TGTGCCAGCTCACCACAGGGGGGGGAACCCACTGAAGCTTTCTTT. The full variable domain, its missing parts supplied by reference TRBV18 and TRBJ1-1, is NAGVMQNPRHLVRRRGQEARLRCSPMKGHSHVYWYRQLPEEGLKFMVYLQKENIIDESGMPKERFSAEFPKEGPSILRIQQVVRGDSAAYFCASSPQGGEPTEAFFGQGTRLTVV.

The table lists this clonotype with a few counts. The chain links TRBV6-5 to TRBJ2-3; the D is unclear. CDR3 length: 16 amino acids. With 2 bases removed from V and 2 bases from J, the gap between germline ends came to 14 bases. Germline lookup yields CDR1 MNHEY and CDR2 SVGAGI. The CDR3: CASSYLSVTATDTQYF. DNA for the CDR3: TGTGCCAGCAGTTACCTCTCAGTAACCGCCACAGATACGCAGTATTTT.

This clonotype occurred a few times. Its ends do not fully match the called genes, so a read error is possible. J is TRBJ2-2 and V is TRBV10-2, with 11 bases aligning to TRBD1. CDR1 is WSHSY and CDR2 is SAAADI in the germline V gene. The CDR3 is 16 residues long. The CDR3 loop reads CASSETSGQGAGELLF. CDR3 nucleotide sequence: TGCGCCAGCAGTGAGACCAGCGGACAGGGGGCCGGGGAGCTGCTTTTT.

A remark on this clonotype: This likely came from a read error, as a far larger clone is one base away. CDR3 DNA sequence: TGTGCCAGCAGCCCCTCGGTCTACGAGCCGTACTTC. Protein: CASSPSVYEPYF. J is TRBJ2-7 and V is TRBV11-2; D gene ambiguous. The CDR3 totals 12 residues. Germline V gene data show CDR1 as SGHAT and CDR2 as FQNNGV.

This clonotype has at least ten counts. The V and J genes are TRBV2 and TRBJ2-1, with 11 nucleotides matching TRBD2. After removal of 0 bases from V and 15 bases from J, the junction contained 7 bases not matched to a gene. This CDR3 has 14 residues. In germline, CDR1 is SNHLY, CDR2 FYNNEI. The CDR3 DNA sequence: TGTGCCAGCAGTGAAGCGAAGGGGCTAGCGGGAGGGTTCTTC. Protein sequence: CASSEAKGLAGGFF.

As for this clonotype: This may be a read error, as it is one base from a much larger clone. The CDR3 here is CANSPGTGKLANTGELFF. The CDR3, as DNA: TGTGCCAACAGCCCCGGGACAGGAAAGCTCGCGAACACCGGGGAGCTGTTTTTT. The gene calls are TRBV11-3 and TRBJ2-2; 8 bases agree with TRBD1. The CDR3 is 18 residues long. Germline V lookup: CDR1 SGHNT, CDR2 YENEEA.

This clonotype appeared many times. The V and J genes are TRBV6-1 and TRBJ1-6; tentatively, D is TRBD1 (6 bases). Germline V lookup: CDR1 MNHNS, CDR2 SASEGT. With 2 bases removed from V and 6 bases from J, the gap between germline ends came to 11 bases. This CDR3 is 15 amino acids long. Here the CDR3 DNA reads TGTGCCAGCAGTGAATGGGGGGCGCGTAATTCACCCCTCCACTTT. Protein sequence: CASSEWGARNSPLHF.

As for this clonotype: Being one base from a much bigger clone, this may be a read error. This chain links TRBV2 with TRBJ2-7, with unresolved D. Germline values: CDR1 SNHLY, CDR2 FYNNEI. The CDR3 extends over 15 amino acids. The CDR3 loop reads CASSEYLGSSYEQCF. CDR3 nucleotide sequence: TGTGCCAGCAGTGAATATCTGGGGTCCTCCTACGAGCAGTGCTTC. The full variable domain, rest sourced from reference TRBV2 and TRBJ2-7, is EPEVTQTPSHQVTQMGQEVILRCVPISNHLYFYWYRQILGQKVEFLVSFYNNEISEKSEIFDDQFSVERPDGSNFTLKIRSTKLEDSAMYFCASSEYLGSSYEQCFGPGTRLTVT.